The clone carrying this T cell receptor (beta chain) has only one observation. What it recognizes is unknown. Generated by immunoSEQ multiplex PCR, the TCRdb table keeps only in-frame clones and is missing some. The table records 10,000 to 13,000 clones, approximately 74% of them present only once. The CDR3 extends over 13 amino acids. Germline lookup yields CDR1 MNHNS and CDR2 SASEGT. Deletions cut 6 bases from V and 7 bases from J, with 16 bases between. This specimen comes from a study of CD4+ T cells in melanoma. Findings of the study overall: In melanoma, neoantigen-specific CD4+ T cells reportedly differed in differentiation state. CD8+ T cell, macrophage and B cell function reportedly correlated with neoantigen-specific CD4+ T cells.

The receptor was isolated from a human donor with melanoma. The sample comprised cells from a culture (not recorded whether cultured in vitro). The V gene is TRBV6-1, the J gene TRBJ2-7, with D unclear. The CDR3 region has the DNA TGTGCCAGCAGCCAACGAGATCTTAGGGAGCAGTACTTC. Encoded protein: CASSQRDLREQYF.